One sample yielded the 25 T cell receptor beta chains listed below, sequenced in a study of blood T cells in healthy people across ages. A second PCR, run for about 6 to 12 cycles, used a sample-barcoded 5' primer plus a J-beta primer mix. TCRdb re-called the 5' RACE reads through MiXCR, storing one row per CDR3 protein. The sample yields 700,000 to 950,000 distinct CDR3 sequences, about three fifths seen once. Material for sequencing was blood. Receptors were obtained from a man aged 25 to 45 in good health.

This clonotype occurred once. The gene calls are TRBV6-2 or TRBV6-3 and TRBJ2-1; TRBD2 agrees at 9 bases. This CDR3 region has 15 residues. V trimming: 6 bases; J trimming: 5 bases; junction bases outside the gene matches: 8. Germline CDR1 reads MNHEY; CDR2 reads SVGEGT. The CDR3 DNA follows: TGTGCCAGCAGAGCGGGAGGCCGAGGGGACAATGAGCAGTTCTTC. This codes for CASRAGGRGDNEQFF.

The chain combines TRBV20-1 with TRBJ2-7; D could derive from TRBD1 or TRBD2 (5 bases each). CDR1 is DFQATT, CDR2 SNEGSKA, per germline (reference sequence). V lost 1 base to trimming and J lost 1 base, with 11 bases between them. The CDR3 loop spans 14 amino acids. The DNA for the CDR3 is TGCAGTGCTAGAGTAGGGACCTTATCCTACGAGCAGTACTTC. It codes for CSARVGTLSYEQYF.

The V call is TRBV9, the J call TRBJ2-3; D remains unclear. The CDR3 length is 14 residues. CDR1 and CDR2 from the germline V gene are SGDLS and YYNGEE. Trimming left V 5 bases short and J 0 bases short, with 10 bases between. Here the CDR3 DNA reads TGTGCCAGCAGTGACCTATATAGCACAGATACGCAGTATTTT. This codes for CASSDLYSTDTQYF.

This chain connects TRBV28 to TRBJ2-6; D is undetermined. CDR3 length: 14 residues. Germline-derived CDR1 and CDR2 are MDHEN and SYDVKM. V was clipped by 6 bases and J by 2 bases, with 8 bases between them. Here the CDR3 DNA reads TGTGCCAGCAGAGGGCTCACTGGGGCCAACGTCCTGACTTTC. This gives the protein CASRGLTGANVLTF.

This sequence joins TRBV29-1 and TRBJ1-1; D is unresolved. The length of the CDR3 is 13 residues. The germline CDR1 and CDR2 sequences are SQVTM and ANQGSEA. Trimming left V 4 bases short and J 5 bases short, with 14 bases between. The CDR3: CSVVVVRGTEAFF. CDR3 bases: TGCAGCGTTGTAGTGGTCAGAGGGACTGAAGCTTTCTTT.

This clonotype was seen only once. This could be a read error, since a much larger clone is one nucleotide away. V gene TRBV7-9 combines with J gene TRBJ1-5; D not certain. CDR3 size: 12 residues. CDR1 is SEHNR and CDR2 is FQNEAQ in the germline V gene (reference sequence). CDR3 region: CTSSSLNQPQHF. CDR3 DNA sequence: TGTACCAGCAGCTCCCTAAATCAGCCCCAGCATTTT.

The V and J genes are TRBV6-1 and TRBJ1-3, with 8 bases lining up with TRBD1. With 6 bases clipped from V and 3 bases from J, the junction kept 13 bases outside the gene matches. Germline CDR1 MNHNS, CDR2 SASEGT. The CDR3 extends over 17 amino acids. The DNA for the CDR3 is TGTGCCAGCAGAATTAACTCAGGGGGCGTCGGTGGAAACACCATATATTTT. Translated: CASRINSGGVGGNTIYF.

The rearrangement uses TRBV18 and TRBJ1-2; D unclear. V dropped 4 bases and J dropped 7 bases, with 16 bases sitting between them. Germline CDR1 and CDR2: KGHSH and LQKENI. CDR3 length: 14 residues. The CDR3 is CASSLPGVVLGYTF. The CDR3 coding sequence is TGTGCCAGCTCACTCCCCGGGGTAGTCCTTGGCTACACCTTC. The full variable domain, in which reference TRBV18 and TRBJ1-2 provide the parts outside the CDR3, is NAGVMQNPRHLVRRRGQEARLRCSPMKGHSHVYWYRQLPEEGLKFMVYLQKENIIDESGMPKERFSAEFPKEGPSILRIQQVVRGDSAAYFCASSLPGVVLGYTFGSGTRLTVV.

Only one count was recorded for this clonotype. The V and J genes are TRBV6-6 and TRBJ1-2, with D perhaps matching TRBD1 (5 bases). The V end was cut by 6 bases, the J end by 1 base, with 21 bases between. Germline CDR1 and CDR2: MNHNY and SVGAGI (reference sequence). The CDR3 has 17 amino acids. The CDR3 is CASRSPGEVVSNYGYTF. CDR3 nucleotide sequence: TGTGCCAGCAGGTCACCGGGGGAAGTAGTGAGTAACTATGGCTACACCTTC.

This clonotype was recorded a few times. The V and J genes are TRBV20-1 and TRBJ2-5; D is undetermined. The germline CDR1 and CDR2 sequences are DFQATT and SNEGSKA (reference sequence). V dropped 3 bases and J dropped 1 base, with 9 bases sitting between them. The CDR3 length is 13 residues. The CDR3 bases are TGCAGTGCTAGCGATGGCGCCCAAGAGACCCAGTACTTC. This translates into CSASDGAQETQYF.

This clonotype was seen a few times. The rearrangement links TRBV5-6 to TRBJ2-5; D possibly matches TRBD1 or TRBD2 (5 bases each). The CDR3 covers 15 residues. The germline V gene encodes CDR1 SGHDT and CDR2 YYEEEE. V was trimmed by 2 bases and J by 3 bases, leaving 14 bases between them. CDR3 protein: CASSFWQGPKETQYF. CDR3 bases: TGTGCCAGCAGCTTTTGGCAGGGACCTAAAGAGACCCAGTACTTC.

This clonotype showed up just a few times. V gene TRBV20-1 combines with J gene TRBJ2-7; D unresolved. V was shortened by 6 bases and J by 2 bases, with 11 bases between the two germline ends. The length of the CDR3 is 12 residues. Germline values: CDR1 DFQATT, CDR2 SNEGSKA (reference sequence). This CDR3 is CSADPQPYEQYF. The CDR3 DNA follows: TGCAGTGCCGATCCCCAACCCTACGAGCAGTACTTC.

V gene TRBV18 combines with J gene TRBJ2-5; D call uncertain. The DNA matches TRBJ2-7 better at its end, which makes the J call doubtful. From germline, CDR1 is KGHSH and CDR2 LQKENI. The CDR3 runs to 11 residues. The CDR3 nucleotides are TGTGCCAGCGCCCGAGGCGACGAGCAGTACTTC. Its protein is CASARGDEQYF.

DNA for the CDR3: TGCGCCAGCAGCCAAGCAGCCGGTCTTAGGGCACACGAGCAGTACTTC. Protein: CASSQAAGLRAHEQYF. The V and J genes are TRBV4-1 and TRBJ2-7, with unresolved D. The CDR3 is 16 amino acids. Trimming shortened V by 1 base and J by 5 bases, and 18 bases separated the two germline ends. The germline V gene encodes CDR1 MGHRA and CDR2 YSYEKL.

This rearrangement joins TRBV13 to TRBJ2-4, with 10 bases identical to TRBD2. The assigned J gene may be wrong: the sequence end matches TRBJ2-7 better. The length of the CDR3 is 17 residues. The germline CDR1 and CDR2 sequences are PRHDT and FYEKMQ (reference sequence). The CDR3 here is CASSLVASAGGPAEQYF. The CDR3 DNA reads as TGTGCCAGCAGCTTAGTGGCGTCAGCGGGAGGGCCTGCCGAGCAGTACTTC.

The gene calls are TRBV20-1 and TRBJ2-3; D unresolved. Trimming cost V 1 base and J 4 bases, with 15 bases left between them. Germline V gene lookup returns CDR1 DFQATT and CDR2 SNEGSKA (reference sequence). The CDR3 is 15 residues long. In DNA, the CDR3 is TGCAGTGCTAGAGGAGTGGCCGTTCAAGCAGATACGCAGTATTTT. Protein: CSARGVAVQADTQYF.

This clonotype has a handful of counts. CDR3 DNA sequence: TGCAGTGCTAGAGATGCGGGGTATGAGCAGTTCTTC. Amino acids: CSARDAGYEQFF. The chain has TRBV20-1 and TRBJ2-1; tentative D call: TRBD2 (6 bases). Trimming pared 0 bases from V and 8 bases from J, leaving 8 bases between. The CDR3 covers 12 residues. Germline V CDR1 and CDR2: DFQATT, SNEGSKA (reference sequence).

The chain combines TRBV29-1 with TRBJ2-4; no clear D gene. The J call is uncertain, as TRBJ2-7 better fits the DNA end. Germline V gives CDR1 SQVTM, CDR2 ANQGSEA. The CDR3 loop spans 13 amino acids. The DNA of the CDR3 is TGCAGCGTTGAAGGCCGTAGCCCATACGAGCAGTACTTC. Translating gives CSVEGRSPYEQYF.

The chain has TRBV2 and TRBJ2-5, with unresolved D. From germline, CDR1 is SNHLY and CDR2 FYNNEI. Deletions cut 3 bases from V and 1 base from J, with 3 bases between. CDR3 length: 12 amino acids. CDR3 sequence reads: CASSETQETQYF. For the CDR3, the DNA is TGTGCCAGCAGTGAGACCCAAGAGACCCAGTACTTC.

This clonotype was seen a few times. This chain links TRBV10-3 with TRBJ1-2; D uncertain. Germline V gene lookup returns CDR1 ENHRY and CDR2 SYGVKD. V dropped 0 bases and J dropped 6 bases, with 5 bases sitting between them. This CDR3 is built from 12 residues. The CDR3 reads CAISESADGYTF. CDR3 sequence (DNA): TGTGCCATCAGTGAGTCGGCGGATGGCTACACCTTC.

In this sample, this clonotype turned up once. This rearrangement joins TRBV5-1 to TRBJ1-2; tentative D call: TRBD1 (5 bases). The germline V and J ends were trimmed by 4 bases and 1 base, with 8 bases remaining between them. CDR1 and CDR2 from the germline V gene are SGHRS and YFSETQ. This CDR3 spans 13 amino acids. The CDR3 spells CASSTQVNYGYTF. The CDR3 coding sequence is TGCGCCAGCAGCACACAGGTTAACTATGGCTACACCTTC.

This chain links TRBV5-1 with TRBJ1-5, with D perhaps TRBD1 (6 bases). Germline CDR1 and CDR2: SGHRS and YFSETQ. With 4 bases removed from V and 0 bases from J, the gap between germline ends came to 11 bases. This CDR3 has 15 amino acids. The CDR3 loop reads CASSPSGVSNQPQHF. DNA for the CDR3: TGCGCCAGCAGCCCGTCAGGGGTTAGCAATCAGCCCCAGCATTTT.

J is TRBJ2-3 and V is TRBV10-3; TRBD2 agrees at 8 bases. Germline-derived CDR1 and CDR2 are ENHRY and SYGVKD. The CDR3 runs to 17 residues. J was trimmed by 3 bases and V by 5 bases; bases with no gene match: 13. CDR3 bases: TGTGCCATCAGTATGCAAGCTGCGGGAGGAGGTACAGATACGCAGTATTTT. Its translation is CAISMQAAGGGTDTQYF.

The CDR3 sequence is CASSFWLLGQPQHF. DNA of the CDR3: TGTGCCAGCAGCTTTTGGCTGTTGGGTCAGCCCCAGCATTTT. The chain has TRBV12-3 or TRBV12-4 and TRBJ1-5; D is ambiguous. This CDR3 has 14 residues. Trimming took off 6 bases at V and 6 bases at J, with 15 bases between the two ends.

The chain is built from TRBV4-2 and TRBJ2-1, with 14 bases identical to TRBD2. The CDR3 contains 15 residues. Trimming cost V 2 bases and J 10 bases; bases outside gene matches: 4. Germline loops: CDR1 LGHNA, CDR2 YNFKEQ. The CDR3 is CASSQSTSGGAEQFF. CDR3 coding DNA: TGTGCCAGCAGCCAATCGACTAGCGGGGGGGCGGAGCAGTTCTTC.